The 5 T cell receptor beta chains listed next were all sequenced from one sample in a study of T cells of healthy individuals (dated by TCRdb to 2016 to 2018). The library was generated by 5' RACE. Sequenced using an Illumina MiSeq. Using fastp trimming at Q25 and MiXCR clonotype assembly, TCRdb reanalyzed the public sequencing data and kept in-frame beta chains. Rows are combined by CDR3 protein, so each entry shows the most common genes and DNA. In this sample the table shows tens of thousands of distinct CDR3 sequences, around 16% of which occur a single time. Around 5% of the sample is taken by the ten largest. The receptors here all came from a human donor in good health.

This clonotype was counted at least ten times. The CDR3 DNA sequence: TGCAGTGCTAGAGATTCTGTACAGCCCACAGATACGCAGTATTTT. Translation gives CSARDSVQPTDTQYF. This rearrangement joins TRBV20-1 to TRBJ2-3; D remains ambiguous. The length of the CDR3 is 15 residues. CDR1 DFQATT and CDR2 SNEGSKA come from the germline V gene (reference sequence). V dropped 0 bases and J dropped 2 bases, with 12 bases sitting between them.

This clonotype was seen repeatedly, ten times or more. Germline is not matched at one junction end, which may reflect a read error. V is TRBV7-7 and J is TRBJ2-1; possible D gene TRBD2, 6 bases. The length of the CDR3 is 12 residues. Looked up from germline, CDR1 is SSHAT and CDR2 is FNYEAQ (reference sequence). This CDR3 is CASSPGSNEQFF. DNA of the CDR3: TGTGCTAGCAGCCCCGGGAGTAATGAGCAGTTCTTC.

In its sample, this clonotype was seen many times. The chain joins TRBV12-3 or TRBV12-4 to TRBJ1-1; 10 bases line up with TRBD1. CDR3 length equals 14 residues. The ends lost 5 bases at V and 5 bases at J; junction bases unmatched: 5. The CDR3 here is CASSQRDRGTEAFF. The CDR3 region has the DNA TGTGCCAGCAGTCAACGGGACAGGGGAACTGAAGCTTTCTTT.

This clonotype was seen a few times. The chain couples TRBV11-2 to TRBJ2-3, with D possibly called TRBD1 or TRBD2 (5 bases each). CDR1 and CDR2 from the germline V gene are SGHAT and FQNNGV. V dropped 1 base and J dropped 4 bases, with 9 bases sitting between them. This CDR3 region has 14 residues. This chain's CDR3 is CASSLAQGPDTQYF. CDR3 nucleotide sequence: TGTGCCAGCAGCTTAGCGCAGGGACCAGATACGCAGTATTTT.

The V and J genes are TRBV20-1 and TRBJ2-7; TRBD1 matches at 9 bases. This CDR3 has 15 residues. In germline, CDR1 is DFQATT, CDR2 SNEGSKA (reference sequence). The V gene end was trimmed by 4 bases and the J gene end by 4 bases; junction bases not matched to a gene: 11. The CDR3 DNA reads TGCAGTGCTATCCCCCCGACAGGGGGAGAGTACGAGCAGTACTTC. Translation: CSAIPPTGGEYEQYF.